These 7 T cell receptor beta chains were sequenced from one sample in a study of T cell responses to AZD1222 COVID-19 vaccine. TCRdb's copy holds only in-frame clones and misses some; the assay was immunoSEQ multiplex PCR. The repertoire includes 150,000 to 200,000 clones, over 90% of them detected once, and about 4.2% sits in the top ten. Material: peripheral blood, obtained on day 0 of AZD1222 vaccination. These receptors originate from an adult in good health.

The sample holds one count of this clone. DNA for the CDR3: TGCGCCAGCGCACCTCACACACCGTACCTAAGGAACACCATATATTTT. The encoded protein is CASAPHTPYLRNTIYF. V and J are TRBV10-1 and TRBJ1-3; unclear D gene. Germline-derived CDR1 and CDR2 are WNHNN and SYGVQD (reference sequence). Deletions cut 8 bases from V and 7 bases from J, with 24 bases between. CDR3 length: 16 residues.

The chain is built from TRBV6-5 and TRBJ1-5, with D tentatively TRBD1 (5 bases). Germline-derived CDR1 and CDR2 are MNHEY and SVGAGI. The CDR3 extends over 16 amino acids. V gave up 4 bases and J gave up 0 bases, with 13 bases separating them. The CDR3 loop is CASSSRGGYSNQPQHF. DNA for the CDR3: TGTGCCAGCAGTTCCCGGGGGGGTTATAGCAATCAGCCCCAGCATTTT.

The CDR3 bases are TGTGCCAGCAGCCGGGACAGGGGGGCCGAGCAGTACTTC. It is translated as CASSRDRGAEQYF. V usage is TRBV3-1 (or the pseudogene TRBV3-2) and J usage is TRBJ2-7; 11 bases are a match to TRBD1. Germline values: CDR1 LGHDT, CDR2 YNNKEL (reference sequence). The CDR3 runs to 13 residues. The J segment lost 6 bases and the V segment lost 4 bases, leaving 2 bases of the junction unmatched.

CDR3 sequence reads: CSARDQNTIYF. CDR3 DNA: TGCAGCGCCAGGGACCAAAACACCATATATTTT. This chain joins TRBV29-1 and TRBJ1-3; possible D gene TRBD1, 5 bases. CDR3 length: 11 amino acids. CDR1 and CDR2 (germline): SQVTM, ANQGSEA. Trimming removed 7 bases at V and 6 bases at J, with 10 bases between.

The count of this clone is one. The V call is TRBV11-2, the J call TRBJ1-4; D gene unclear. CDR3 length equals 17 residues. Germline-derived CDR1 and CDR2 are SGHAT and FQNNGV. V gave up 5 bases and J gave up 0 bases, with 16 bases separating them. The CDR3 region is CASSLRLQSPTNEKLFF. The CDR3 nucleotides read TGTGCCAGCAGCCTCAGGTTGCAAAGCCCAACTAATGAAAAACTGTTTTTT. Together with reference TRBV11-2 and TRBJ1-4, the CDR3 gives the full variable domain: EAGVAQSPRYKIIEKRQSVAFWCNPISGHATLYWYQQILGQGPKLLIQFQNNGVVDDSQLPKDRFSAERLKGVDSTLKIQPAKLEDSAVYLCASSLRLQSPTNEKLFFGSGTQLSVL.

The CDR3 is CASSFPGIHEQYF. CDR3 DNA sequence: TGTGCCAGCAGCTTTCCAGGGATCCACGAGCAGTACTTC. The chain joins TRBV5-6 to TRBJ2-7; a weak D match, TRBD1 (5 bases). This CDR3 region has 13 residues. V was trimmed by 2 bases and J by 5 bases, leaving 11 bases between them. The germline V gene has CDR1 SGHDT and CDR2 YYEEEE.

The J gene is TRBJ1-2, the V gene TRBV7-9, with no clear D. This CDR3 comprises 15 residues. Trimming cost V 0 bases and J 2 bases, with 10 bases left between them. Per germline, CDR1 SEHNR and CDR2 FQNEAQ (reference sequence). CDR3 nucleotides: TGTGCCAGCAGCTTAGCTAGAGAGGCAAACTATGGCTACACCTTC. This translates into CASSLAREANYGYTF.